What follows describes a single T cell receptor (beta chain). The source of the sample is a study of blood T cell repertoires in COVID-19. Study at large: Material from acute and convalescent COVID-19 was sourced from the United States, Italy and Spain. T cells, B-cell-depleted T cells, or PBMCs supplied cDNA or gDNA.

It was during active infection that Seattle patients were enrolled and then longitudinally followed. Per the authors' pipeline: Estimation of nucleated cell counts relied on the amplification of reference gene primers. Method: immunoSEQ multiplex PCR; TCRdb's copy keeps in-frame clones and lacks some. Clonal size and the V and J genes are those of that table, whereas D and trimming came from the DNA. This table holds about 200,000 clones, 90% to 95% found once. V was pared by 8 bases and J by 8 bases, with 11 bases of the junction left unmatched. This CDR3 comprises 13 residues. The germline CDR1 and CDR2 sequences are SGHTA and FQGNSA.

This clonotype originated in a man aged 55 to 70 with COVID-19, enrolled during active disease. Material for sequencing was peripheral blood. The chain couples TRBV7-2 to TRBJ1-2; TRBD1 matches 7 bases. The CDR3: CASGDTGVGGYTF. CDR3 nucleotide sequence: TGTGCCAGCGGGGACACAGGGGTTGGAGGCTACACCTTC.